Listed below are T cell receptor beta chains from one sample, sequenced in a study of human thymus T cells. The table came from immunoSEQ multiplex PCR; TCRdb's copy has only in-frame clones and leaves some out. The sample carries about 60,000 clones, approximately 95% recorded once. Specimen: blood. The receptors come from a boy under two years old with a congenital heart defect but otherwise immunologically healthy. CDR3s include the opening cysteine and the closing phenylalanine or tryptophan.

V: TRBV29-1; J: TRBJ2-3; CDR3: CSVEGTSGSTDTQYF
V: TRBV4-2; J: TRBJ2-3; CDR3: CASSQATLVTDTQYF
V: TRBV5-6; J: TRBJ1-2; CDR3: CASSLQSSGVGYGYTF
V: TRBV6-6; J: TRBJ1-1; CDR3: CASSSGITEAFF
V: TRBV7-2; J: TRBJ2-7; CDR3: CASSLGGTIESYEQYF
V: TRBV10-1; J: TRBJ2-7; CDR3: CASSDSSYEQYF
V: TRBV14; J: TRBJ2-1; CDR3: CASSQGGPMIGQFF
V: TRBV5-1; J: TRBJ2-5; CDR3: CASSKLTPGQETQYF
V: TRBV25-1; J: TRBJ1-3; CDR3: CASSLGQINTIYF
V: TRBV5-5; J: TRBJ2-7; CDR3: CASSLGPQGYEQYF
V: TRBV9; J: TRBJ2-5; CDR3: CASSVVRDRGSLETQYF
V: TRBV27; J: TRBJ2-3; CDR3: CASSHMVTSTDTQYF
V: TRBV7-3; J: TRBJ2-7; CDR3: CASSLVPVSEQYF
V: TRBV5-1; J: TRBJ2-2; CDR3: CASSLAGGPGDTGELFF
V: TRBV28; J: TRBJ1-5; CDR3: CASSLAGEGNQPQHF
V: TRBV15; J: TRBJ2-7; CDR3: CATSDSGKSYEQYF
V: TRBV29-1; J: TRBJ1-1; CDR3: CSVGPGRVGEAFF
V: TRBV7-2; J: TRBJ1-2; CDR3: CASSPQGGISNYGYTF
V: TRBV7-6; J: TRBJ2-3; CDR3: CASSLEADTQYF
V: TRBV7-2; J: TRBJ2-2; CDR3: CASSLAFTGELFF
V: TRBV7-2; J: TRBJ2-7; CDR3: CASSLATSSYEQYF
V: TRBV5-1; J: TRBJ2-1; CDR3: CASSLGLDEQFF
V: TRBV10-3; J: TRBJ1-1; CDR3: CAISESRASEAFF
V: TRBV5-1; J: TRBJ2-3; CDR3: CASSLGRGSADTQYF
V: TRBV7-9; J: TRBJ2-5; CDR3: CASSLLPSGALEQYF
V: TRBV19; J: TRBJ2-6; CDR3: CASSTYRGLTYSGANVLTF
V: TRBV6-1; J: TRBJ1-1; CDR3: CASSDQGNTEAFF
V: TRBV7-9; J: TRBJ1-2; CDR3: CASSLTGGYGYTF
V: TRBV27; J: TRBJ2-2; CDR3: CASSLNRETGELFF
V: TRBV5-1; J: TRBJ1-3; CDR3: CASRSDSLSGNTIYF
V: TRBV27; J: TRBJ1-1; CDR3: CASSSYRVMNTEAFF
V: TRBV9; J: TRBJ2-5; CDR3: CASSVFSGGTLQETQYF
V: TRBV4-2; J: TRBJ2-7; CDR3: CASSQVGGAGAYEQYF
V: TRBV23-1; J: TRBJ1-3; CDR3: CASSQIRWDSENTIYF
V: TRBV27; J: TRBJ1-2; CDR3: CASSLRTNYGYTF
V: TRBV28; J: TRBJ2-7; CDR3: CASSLARDRATYEQYF
V: TRBV11-2; J: TRBJ2-7; CDR3: CASSPPLGQGTYEQYF
V: TRBV5-4; J: TRBJ2-1; CDR3: CASSTGDSKGFVTYNEQFF
V: TRBV7-2; J: TRBJ2-3; CDR3: CASSKGLSGRKTDTQYF
V: TRBV19; J: TRBJ1-2; CDR3: CASSILGTSGGYTF
V: TRBV7-9; J: TRBJ2-7; CDR3: CASSLREGRSYEQYF
V: TRBV7-9; J: TRBJ2-5; CDR3: CASSRTGQETQYF
V: TRBV7-9; J: TRBJ2-1; CDR3: CASSRLGPLVFGEQFF
V: TRBV5-1; J: TRBJ2-7; CDR3: CASSLVLAGGYEQYF
V: TRBV6-5; J: TRBJ1-4; CDR3: CASSYSTGGPLAELFF
V: TRBV7-9; J: TRBJ2-1; CDR3: CASSRLAGGYNEQFF
V: TRBV5-1; J: TRBJ2-5; CDR3: CASSLARETQYF
V: TRBV7-2; J: TRBJ2-5; CDR3: CASSLQQETQYF
V: TRBV6-1; J: TRBJ1-2; CDR3: CASLGARAYGYTF
V: TRBV6-1; J: TRBJ2-7; CDR3: CASSEVYRGHYEQYF
V: TRBV19; J: TRBJ2-3; CDR3: CASSPRQGSTDTQYF
V: TRBV4-1; J: TRBJ2-1; CDR3: CASSQEEGGHYNEQFF
V: TRBV6-5; J: TRBJ1-2; CDR3: CASSSGGVANYGYTF
V: TRBV10-1; J: TRBJ2-7; CDR3: CASSESSGSFYEQYF
V: TRBV27; J: TRBJ1-4; CDR3: CASSGQGEKLFF
V: TRBV13; J: TRBJ2-1; CDR3: CASSDPGLAGGLGEQFF